These 24 T cell receptor beta chains came from one sample sequenced in a study of shared T cell receptors in the human thymus. The method was immunoSEQ multiplex PCR; TCRdb's version includes in-frame clones alone and lacks a portion of them. The sample yields more than 300,000 clones, around 93% seen once. Sequenced sample: thymocytes. The source of these receptors is a human donor.

The J gene is TRBJ2-5, the V gene TRBV28, with 15 bases matching TRBD2. Trimming cost V 5 bases and J 4 bases; bases outside gene matches: 8. The CDR3 totals 17 residues. Germline V lookup: CDR1 MDHEN, CDR2 SYDVKM. CDR3 coding DNA: TGTGCCAGCAGTCTCGGACTAGCGGGAGGGCCGGGAGAGACCCAGTACTTC. It specifies CASSLGLAGGPGETQYF.

V usage is TRBV4-2 and J usage is TRBJ2-7; 14 nucleotides line up with TRBD2. The CDR3 length is 18 residues. J gave up 2 bases and V 3 bases, and 9 bases lay outside the gene matches. The germline V gene encodes CDR1 LGHNA and CDR2 YNFKEQ. CDR3 DNA sequence: TGTGCCAGCAGCCAGGGTGAGGGACTAGCGGGAGCAACCTACGAGCAGTACTTC. This codes for CASSQGEGLAGATYEQYF.

The chain carries TRBV5-8 and TRBJ2-3; the D gene could be TRBD1 or TRBD2 (5 bases each). CDR1 and CDR2 from the germline V gene are SGHTS and YDEGEE. Trimming removed 4 bases from V and 2 bases from J, with 23 bases in between. There are 18 residues in the CDR3. CDR3 amino acids: CASSGDPRPMTHTDTQYF. DNA of the CDR3: TGTGCCAGCAGCGGGGACCCTCGTCCGATGACTCACACAGATACGCAGTATTTT.

This chain connects TRBV27 to TRBJ1-2, with TRBD1 as a possible D gene (6 bases). The V end lost 5 bases, the J end lost 3 bases, and 19 bases lay between the germline ends. The CDR3 has 16 amino acids. The germline V gene has CDR1 MNHEY and CDR2 SMNVEV (reference sequence). The CDR3 DNA sequence: TGTGCCAGCAGTCGAGTGGGGGGGCGTAGGGACTATGGCTACACCTTC. Protein sequence: CASSRVGGRRDYGYTF.

This clone was observed once. The chain combines TRBV2 with TRBJ1-5; 12 bases align to TRBD1. V gave up 4 bases and J gave up 4 bases; unmatched junction bases: 14. Germline V gene sequence: CDR1 SNHLY, CDR2 FYNNEI. This CDR3 spans 19 amino acids. CDR3: CASSAYDVPGQGANQPQHF. The CDR3 coding sequence is TGTGCCAGCAGTGCCTACGACGTCCCGGGACAGGGGGCTAATCAGCCCCAGCATTTT.

The chain carries TRBV5-5 and TRBJ2-2; D gene uncertain. Germline CDR1 and CDR2: SGHKS and YYEKEE (reference sequence). This CDR3 is 14 amino acids long. The V and J ends lost 4 bases and 3 bases respectively, with 10 bases between them. This CDR3 is CASSVRTDTGELFF. The CDR3 DNA reads as TGTGCCAGCAGCGTTCGTACAGACACCGGGGAGCTGTTTTTT. Combining the CDR3 with reference TRBV5-5 and TRBJ2-2 gives the whole variable domain DAGVTQSPTHLIKTRGQQVTLRCSPISGHKSVSWYQQVLGQGPQFIFQYYEKEERGRGNFPDRFSARQFPNYSSELNVNALLLGDSALYLCASSVRTDTGELFFGEGSRLTVL.

The rearrangement links TRBV28 to TRBJ2-7, with 9 bases that match TRBD1. The CDR3 consists of 17 residues. V trimming: 1 base; J trimming: 4 bases; junction bases outside the gene matches: 11. Per the germline V gene, CDR1 is MDHEN and CDR2 is SYDVKM. The DNA of the CDR3 is TGTGCCAGCAGTTTATCACTCTGGGACAGGGCACGGTACGAGCAGTACTTC. Amino acids: CASSLSLWDRARYEQYF.

The V gene is TRBV29-1, the J gene TRBJ1-2, with D perhaps matching TRBD1 (6 bases). Trimming shortened V by 0 bases and J by 5 bases, and 13 bases separated the two germline ends. The germline CDR1 and CDR2 sequences are SQVTM and ANQGSEA. The CDR3 is 14 residues long. The CDR3 DNA reads TGCAGCGTTGAAGATCCCCGGGACAAGTATGGCTACACCTTC. Protein: CSVEDPRDKYGYTF.

V usage is TRBV2 and J usage is TRBJ1-2; the D gene is possibly TRBD1 (6 bases). V lost 9 bases and J lost 7, with 15 bases in between. Germline V gene sequence: CDR1 SNHLY, CDR2 FYNNEI. This CDR3 contains 12 residues. CDR3 DNA: TGTGCCAGTTACCGGACAGTAATTGGCTACACCTTC. This translates into CASYRTVIGYTF.

This clone occurred once. The chain joins TRBV4-3 to TRBJ2-7; tentative D call: TRBD2 (5 bases). Trimming pared 0 bases from V and 2 bases from J, leaving 17 bases between. The CDR3 spans 17 residues. CDR1 and CDR2 (germline): LGHNA, YSLEER. The CDR3 loop is CASSQDPLATGAYEQYF. DNA for the CDR3: TGCGCCAGCAGCCAAGATCCCCTAGCCACCGGAGCCTACGAGCAGTACTTC.

V gene TRBV7-9 combines with J gene TRBJ2-1; 7 bases map to TRBD1. Germline assignment: CDR1 SEHNR and CDR2 FQNEAQ (reference sequence). The CDR3 totals 14 residues. With 6 bases clipped from V and 1 base from J, the junction kept 3 bases outside the gene matches. CDR3 protein: CASRGQPSYNEQFF. The CDR3 coding sequence is TGTGCCAGCAGGGGACAGCCTTCCTACAATGAGCAGTTCTTC.

V and J are TRBV29-1 and TRBJ2-5; 8 positions match TRBD2. In germline, CDR1 is SQVTM, CDR2 ANQGSEA. CDR3 size: 15 residues. Unmatched junction bases numbered 11, after V lost 4 bases and J lost 4 bases. The CDR3 DNA is TGCAGCGTTGTCCGAGCGGGAGATCTTGGAGAGACCCAGTACTTC. Translation: CSVVRAGDLGETQYF.

The V and J genes are TRBV6-6 and TRBJ1-5, with D unclear. The CDR3 length is 16 residues. Trimming took 2 bases from V and 1 from J, leaving 12 bases between them. Germline V gene sequence: CDR1 MNHNY, CDR2 SVGAGI (reference sequence). The DNA of the CDR3 is TGTGCCAGCAGTTACAGGGAGCTGGAAAGCAATCAGCCCCAGCATTTT. Protein product: CASSYRELESNQPQHF.

The chain couples TRBV18 to TRBJ2-7; 7 bases fit TRBD1. V dropped 0 bases and J dropped 2; count of bases not matched to a gene: 7. The germline gives CDR1 KGHSH, CDR2 LQKENI. The CDR3 has 16 amino acids. The CDR3 is CASSPPERRGPYEQYF. CDR3 in DNA: TGTGCCAGCTCACCACCGGAACGAAGGGGGCCCTACGAGCAGTACTTC.

This clone was picked up one time. The chain recombines TRBV11-3 with TRBJ2-1, with TRBD2 matching 12 bases. Germline assignment: CDR1 SGHNT and CDR2 YENEEA. CDR3 length: 20 residues. The junction had 10 bases not matched to a gene; V was cut back by 0 bases and J by 1 base. The CDR3: CASSLEPETSGRTSYNEQFF. CDR3 DNA sequence: TGTGCCAGCAGCTTAGAACCCGAGACTAGCGGGAGAACGTCCTACAATGAGCAGTTCTTC. The full variable domain, with the rest looked up from reference TRBV11-3 and TRBJ2-1, is EAGVVQSPRYKIIEKKQPVAFWCNPISGHNTLYWYLQNLGQGPELLIRYENEEAVDDSQLPKDRFSAERLKGVDSTLKIQPAELGDSAVYLCASSLEPETSGRTSYNEQFFGPGTRLTVL.

The CDR3 loop reads CASSPATPLAEAFF. The CDR3 coding sequence is TGTGCCAGCAGTCCCGCCACCCCCTTGGCTGAAGCTTTCTTT. The chain combines TRBV28 with TRBJ1-1, with D unresolved. Germline V gene lookup returns CDR1 MDHEN and CDR2 SYDVKM. This CDR3 region has 14 residues. V lost 5 bases, J lost 6 bases, and 16 bases lay in between. Drawing the rest from reference TRBV28 and TRBJ1-1, the complete variable domain is DVKVTQSSRYLVKRTGEKVFLECVQDMDHENMFWYRQDPGLGLRLIYFSYDVKMKEKGDIPEGYSVSREKKERFSLILESASTNQTSMYLCASSPATPLAEAFFGQGTRLTVV.

V usage is TRBV6-4 and J usage is TRBJ2-1, with TRBD2 as a possible D gene (5 bases). Per germline, CDR1 MRHNA and CDR2 SNTAGT. The length of the CDR3 is 14 residues. V was shortened by 6 bases and J by 7 bases, with 16 bases between the two germline ends. CDR3 sequence: CASSGKDAANEQFF. As DNA, the CDR3 is TGTGCCAGCAGCGGGAAGGACGCCGCAAATGAGCAGTTCTTC.

The J gene is TRBJ2-7, the V gene TRBV11-2; TRBD2 agrees at 10 bases. Per germline, CDR1 SGHAT and CDR2 FQNNGV. There are 17 residues in the CDR3. After removal of 0 bases from V and 4 bases from J, the junction contained 9 bases not matched to a gene. The CDR3 sequence is CASSLEGPAGGIYEQYF. In DNA form, the CDR3 reads TGTGCCAGCAGCTTAGAAGGGCCAGCGGGAGGGATATACGAGCAGTACTTC.

The rearrangement links TRBV18 to TRBJ1-6; D might be TRBD1 (5 bases). The V end lost 3 bases, the J end lost 5 bases, and 8 bases lay between the germline ends. Germline-derived CDR1 and CDR2 are KGHSH and LQKENI. CDR3 length: 14 residues. CDR3 amino acids: CASSPSGNNSPLHF. The CDR3, as DNA: TGTGCCAGCTCACCCTCAGGGAATAATTCACCCCTCCACTTT.

The rearrangement links TRBV14 to TRBJ1-1; weak D call: TRBD1 (6 bases). V lost 4 bases, J lost 1 base, and 22 bases lay in between. CDR1 and CDR2 from the germline V gene are SGHDN and FVKESK. CDR3 length: 18 amino acids. This chain's CDR3 is CASSPPVGQGQANTEAFF. The CDR3 DNA follows: TGTGCCAGCAGCCCTCCAGTCGGGCAGGGGCAGGCGAACACTGAAGCTTTCTTT.

The J gene is TRBJ2-4, the V gene TRBV11-2; 7 bases agree with TRBD2. With 1 base clipped from V and 9 bases from J, the junction kept 9 bases outside the gene matches. The CDR3 has 15 residues. Germline V gene sequence: CDR1 SGHAT, CDR2 FQNNGV. The CDR3 sequence is CASSLGPRGVLIQYF. The CDR3 DNA follows: TGTGCCAGCAGCTTAGGGCCTCGGGGGGTCCTCATTCAGTACTTC.

This chain connects TRBV4-2 to TRBJ2-1; the D gene is possibly TRBD2 (6 bases). Germline-derived CDR1 and CDR2 are LGHNA and YNFKEQ. V lost 4 bases and J lost 8, with 24 bases in between. CDR3 length: 17 residues. The DNA for the CDR3 is TGTGCCAGCAGCCTAGCCGCCGGGACTCTAACAACCCATGAGCAGTTCTTC. Translating gives CASSLAAGTLTTHEQFF.

The rearrangement links TRBV4-2 to TRBJ2-7; D is perhaps TRBD1 (6 bases). The germline V and J ends were trimmed by 3 bases and 3 bases, with 15 bases remaining between them. CDR3 length: 15 amino acids. The germline V gene has CDR1 LGHNA and CDR2 YNFKEQ. The CDR3 nucleotides are TGTGCCAGCAGCCAGAAAACAGGGATTCGCTACGAGCAGTACTTC. As protein: CASSQKTGIRYEQYF.

This chain uses TRBV6-1 with TRBJ2-1, with D possibly TRBD2 on 6 matching bases. The germline V gene has CDR1 MNHNS and CDR2 SASEGT. The CDR3 spans 17 residues. Trimming pared 4 bases from V and 5 bases from J, leaving 21 bases between. DNA for the CDR3: TGTGCCAGCAGTGGCTCCGTGGGACTCTCCGGCAACAATGAGCAGTTCTTC. Its translation: CASSGSVGLSGNNEQFF.